The entry that follows covers one TCR beta chain sequence. This sample was included in a study of blood T cell repertoires in COVID-19. Overall study context: Acute-phase and convalescent COVID-19 samples originated in the United States, Italy and Spain. In each case, the material was cDNA or gDNA derived from T cells, B-cell-depleted T cells, or PBMCs.

Seattle patients were enrolled during active infection and followed longitudinally. The CDR3 consists of 16 residues. The V end was cut by 6 bases, the J end by 7 bases, with 21 bases between. The germline V gene has CDR1 LNHDA and CDR2 SQIVND (reference sequence). Authors' analysis steps: Estimation of nucleated cell counts relied on the amplification of reference gene primers. The assay was immunoSEQ multiplex PCR, and TCRdb's table has in-frame clones only and misses some. The V and J calls and clone size are taken from that table; D and trimming were inferred from the DNA. Of approximately 120,000 clones listed, 90% to 95% are singletons.

This clonotype was obtained from a man between 50 and 59 years old with COVID-19, enrolled during active disease. J is TRBJ2-2 and V is TRBV19, with TRBD2 as a possible D gene (6 bases). The sequenced sample was peripheral blood. The CDR3 here is CASRTPGSGSIGELFF. CDR3 nucleotides: TGTGCCAGTAGAACCCCCGGTAGCGGCAGTATCGGGGAGCTGTTTTTT. The whole variable domain, filled in from reference TRBV19 and TRBJ2-2, reads DGGITQSPKYLFRKEGQNVTLSCEQNLNHDAMYWYRQDPGQGLRLIYYSQIVNDFQKGDIAEGYSVSREKKESFPLTVTSAQKNPTAFYLCASRTPGSGSIGELFFGEGSRLTVL.